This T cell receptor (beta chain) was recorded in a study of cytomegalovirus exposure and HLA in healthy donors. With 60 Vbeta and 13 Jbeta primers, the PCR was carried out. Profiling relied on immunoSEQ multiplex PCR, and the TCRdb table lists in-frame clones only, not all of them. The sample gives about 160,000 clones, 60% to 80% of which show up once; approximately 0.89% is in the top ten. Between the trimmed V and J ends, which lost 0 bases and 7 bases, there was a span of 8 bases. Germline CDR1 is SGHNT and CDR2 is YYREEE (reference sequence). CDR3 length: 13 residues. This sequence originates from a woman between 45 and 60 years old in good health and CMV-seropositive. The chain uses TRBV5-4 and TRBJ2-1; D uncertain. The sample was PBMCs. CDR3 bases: TGTGCCAGCAGCTTGGTAGGAGCTAATGAGCAGTTCTTC. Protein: CASSLVGANEQFF. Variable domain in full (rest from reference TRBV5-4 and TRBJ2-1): ETGVTQSPTHLIKTRGQQVTLRCSSQSGHNTVSWYQQALGQGPQFIFQYYREEENGRGNFPPRFSGLQFPNYSSELNVNALELDDSALYLCASSLVGANEQFFGPGTRLTVL.